This T cell receptor (beta chain) was captured in a study of neurological immune-mediated disorders (dated by TCRdb to the late 2010s). For the wider study: Peripheral blood TCR-beta repertoires from patients with HTLV-I-associated myelopathy (HAM/TSP), patients with multiple sclerosis, and healthy controls were compared in the study using UMI-based sequencing. Alongside PBMC samples, the set of some 98 TCR-beta libraries contained longitudinal samples, technical triplicates, and paired CD4+ and CD8+ T-cell subsets that had been sorted. The cohort was made up of approximately 71 subjects, consisting of about 14 HAM/TSP patients, about 34 multiple sclerosis patients and roughly 20 healthy controls. Summary of the overall study and its limitations: TCR clonal expansion was highest in HAM/TSP patients and lowest in MS patients, with MS patients falling below even healthy controls. No identical CDR3 amino acid sequences were found to be shared among expanded clones across subjects, suggesting that TCR-beta repertoires were private in all groups.

Unsorted PBMC libraries were generated from 2 million PBMCs stored in RNAlater at -80 °C until RNA extraction. Peripheral blood was subjected to Ficoll-Hypaque density gradient centrifugation to isolate PBMCs, which were then cryopreserved in liquid nitrogen. cDNA was synthesized by template-switch 5'RACE using a primer carrying a 10-nucleotide random unique molecular identifier by which each TCR transcript was tagged. Over 190 million TCR-beta sequences, covering 15-18 subjects, were produced in each sequencing run. Total RNA was extracted with the RNeasy kit. Using the KAPA Real-time Library Amplification kit, TCR-beta VDJ regions were amplified with primers for the TCR constant region and the 5'RACE anchor. A first PCR added sample indexes and Illumina adaptors, after which a second PCR increased the library yield. After Ampure bead purification, the roughly 650 bp TCR product was size-selected on a 2% E-gel SizeSelection system. Before pooling, libraries had their quality checked on a Bioanalyzer, their concentration measured with Qubit, and their quantity determined with the Kapa Library Quantification kit. Libraries were sequenced paired-end 2 x 150 bp on an Illumina HiSeq 2500. To increase sequence diversity, roughly 24-31% phiX was spiked into each library pool. In the paper's pipeline: The quality-filtered reads were processed with the UMI-based MiGEC pipeline, whose error correction step removed more than 80% of the raw TCR sequences. VDJ genes were aligned to IMGT germline references, and each clonotype was defined by a unique CDR3 amino acid sequence together with V-J genes. Clonal expansion, Shannon diversity and CDR3 relatedness were evaluated with VDJtools (CalcPairwiseDistances, ClusterSamples), while phylogenetic trees were built in CLCbio workbench. Using coefficient-of-variation modelling across technical triplicates, the study counted a clone as expanded if it had at least 8 unique UMIs. The public reads were quality trimmed at Q25 with fastp and then assembled into clones with MiXCR by TCRdb, keeping productive beta chains. Entries are consolidated by CDR3 protein sequence, retaining the most common genes and DNA. The V and J calls were not made by the authors but by TCRdb's processing. The sample includes some 37,000 distinct CDR3 sequences, with 10% observed a single time. The ten largest clones add up to 6.6% of the sample.

This clonotype was seen ten or more times. Its antigen remains unidentified. Base quality data are lacking; no much larger clone is found one base away. After removal of 7 bases from V and 0 bases from J, the junction retains 7 bases not matched to a gene. CDR1 ENHRY and CDR2 SYGVKD are derived from the germline V gene. Including cysteine and phenylalanine, the CDR3 has 16 amino acids. Only CDR3 DNA is held: 48 bases, read in frame from base 1. The receptor comes from a woman in her thirties with HTLV-1-associated myelopathy (HAM/TSP). The rearrangement combines TRBV10-3 with TRBJ2-1; 9 of the junction bases match TRBD2. Specimen: PBMCs. The DNA sequence is TGTGCCATCACTAGGACTAGCGAGGTCTCCTACAATGAGCAGTTCTTC. This sequence encodes CAITRTSEVSYNEQFF.